These 28 T cell receptor beta chains share one sample of origin, sequenced in a study of T cells in women clearing cervical HPV infection. The table came from immunoSEQ multiplex PCR; TCRdb's copy has only in-frame clones and leaves some out. The sample data list roughly 38,000 clones. The sample taken for sequencing was blood buffy coat. The source of these receptors is a woman between 18 and 70 years old with a cervical HPV16 infection that either progressed to CIN3+ or cleared (not recorded which).

Note on this clone: The read ends 3 residues before the CDR3 terminus; that terminus is restored from the germline J gene. The rearrangement joins TRBV5-1 to TRBJ1-2, with 9 bases aligning to TRBD1. Trimming took 0 bases from V and 7 from J; bases not matched to a gene: 10. Germline CDR1 and CDR2: SGHRS and YFSETQ. CDR3 length: 16 residues. Incomplete CDR3 DNA: TGCGCCAGCAGCTTGGTACAGGGGGCGGACCAAGTTGGC. The encoded protein is CASSLVQGADQVG. The full CDR3 sequence reads CASSLVQGADQVGYTF.

As concerns this clone: The missing CDR3 end, 3 residues past where the read stops, is filled in from the germline J gene. The V call is TRBV5-6, the J call TRBJ2-5, with unresolved D. The CDR3 loop spans 13 amino acids. Germline CDR1 SGHDT, CDR2 YYEEEE. V gave up 0 bases and J gave up 2 bases, with 5 bases separating them. CDR3 residues: CASSLGQQETQYF. Incomplete CDR3 DNA: TGTGCCAGCAGCTTGGGGCAGCAAGAGACC.

About this clone: The CDR3 is cut off 3 residues early in the read; its end comes from the germline J gene. The chain employs TRBV7-2 and TRBJ1-1; weak D call: TRBD1 (6 bases). This CDR3 is built from 15 residues. CDR1 is SGHTA and CDR2 is FQGNSA in the germline V gene. CDR3 DNA, as far as it was read: TGTGCCAGCAGCTCTAACGGACAGTTTAACTACGAG. Protein product: CASSSNGQFNYE. The complete CDR3 protein is CASSSNGQFNYEAFF.

Note on this clone: At one of its ends the junction is not consistent with the germline gene, which may arise from a read error. The read halts 3 residues ahead of the CDR3 end, with the missing end drawn from the germline J gene. Other DNA sequences in this specimen translate into the identical CDR3. The chain links TRBV30 to TRBJ1-3; 8 nucleotides align to TRBD1. CDR1 GTSNPN and CDR2 SVGIG come from the germline V gene (reference sequence). The CDR3 spans 13 residues. The CDR3 region is CAWSTGGLNTIYF. Incomplete CDR3 DNA: TGTGCCTGGAGTACAGGGGGATTAAACACA.

To note about this clone: The read terminates 3 residues before the CDR3 end, so the remaining end is supplied by the germline J gene. The genes are TRBV2 and TRBJ1-2; 9 bases line up with TRBD1. Germline CDR1 reads SNHLY; CDR2 reads FYNNEI. CDR3 length: 14 amino acids. The junction had 8 bases not matched to a gene; V was cut back by 6 bases and J by 6 bases. The CDR3 spells CASRQGAGLDGYTF. CDR3 DNA (partial): TGTGCCAGCAGACAGGGGGCAGGTCTCGATGGC.

Concerning this clone: The read terminates 3 residues ahead of where the CDR3 ends, so the germline J gene completes it. The chain has TRBV6-1 and TRBJ2-2; D gene unclear. The V gene's germline CDR1 is MNHNS and CDR2 SASEGT. The CDR3 loop spans 16 amino acids. The ends were cut back, 3 bases at V and 0 bases at J, with 11 bases in the middle. CDR3 loop: CASSDLLAANTGELFF. CDR3 DNA, as far as it was read: TGTGCCAGCAGTGATTTGCTTGCAGCGAACACCGGGGAG.

Note on this clone: Read coverage stops 3 residues before the CDR3 terminus; the germline J gene supplies the remainder. This chain joins TRBV2 and TRBJ2-2; 8 bases align to TRBD1. The V gene's germline CDR1 is SNHLY and CDR2 FYNNEI. The CDR3 length is 15 residues. CDR3 protein: CASSELETGVEKLFF. CDR3 bases read: TGTGCCAGCAGTGAATTGGAGACAGGGGTCGAAAAG.

Remarks on this clone: The read terminates 3 residues before the CDR3 end, so the remaining end is supplied by the germline J gene. The chain combines TRBV6-1 with TRBJ1-2; 8 bases agree with TRBD1. Germline trimming cut 0 bases from V and 4 bases from J; bases unmatched to any gene: 10. The CDR3 sequence is 17 residues long. Germline CDR1 is MNHNS and CDR2 is SASEGT. CDR3 DNA, as far as it was read: TGTGCCAGCAGTGAAGCAGGGGGGGGCAGGGGGCTCTATGGC. It codes for CASSEAGGGRGLYG. The whole CDR3 sequence is CASSEAGGGRGLYGYTF.

To note about this clone: The DNA ends 3 residues before the CDR3 does, and the rest of the CDR3 is filled in from the germline J gene. This chain joins TRBV4-1 and TRBJ1-4; D is possibly TRBD1 (5 bases). CDR3 length equals 15 residues. V gave up 0 bases and J gave up 8 bases, with 13 bases separating them. Germline CDR1 and CDR2: MGHRA and YSYEKL. The CDR3 sequence is CASSQDEGRMEKLFF. CDR3 DNA, as far as it was read: TGCGCCAGCAGCCAAGATGAGGGGCGAATGGAAAAA.

Note on this clone: The sequenced fragment ends 3 residues before the CDR3 boundary, so the rest is inferred from the germline J gene. The rearrangement joins TRBV6-2 or TRBV6-3 to TRBJ1-1; no firm D call. Trimming pared 6 bases from V and 0 bases from J, leaving 11 bases between. CDR3 length: 14 residues. In germline, CDR1 is MNHEY, CDR2 SVGEGT. The CDR3 here is CASRAPGMNTEAFF. The CDR3 DNA, read in part, is TGTGCCAGCAGGGCTCCGGGGATGAACACTGAA.

Points on this clone: The read is 3 residues too short to cover the CDR3 end, so that end is filled in from the germline J gene. This chain joins TRBV27 and TRBJ2-3; D might be TRBD1 (6 bases). The CDR3 loop spans 14 amino acids. Germline V CDR1 and CDR2: MNHEY, SMNVEV (reference sequence). V was trimmed by 10 bases and J by 2 bases, leaving 16 bases between them. CDR3 DNA (partial): TGTGCCACTACCTTATGGGGGCACACAGATACG. This sequence encodes CATTLWGHTDT. From start to end, the CDR3 is CATTLWGHTDTQYF.

Comment on this clone: The missing CDR3 end, 3 residues past where the read stops, is filled in from the germline J gene. The chain recombines TRBV7-9 with TRBJ2-3; 7 bases fit TRBD2. CDR1 and CDR2 from the germline V gene are SEHNR and FQNEAQ (reference sequence). The V segment lost 5 bases and the J segment 2 bases; nucleotides outside the gene matches: 4. The CDR3 has 14 residues. CDR3 in amino acids: CASSISGDTDTQYF. The part of the CDR3 DNA that was read is TGTGCCAGCAGCATCAGCGGGGACACAGATACG.

Comments on this clone: The observed sequence ends 3 residues before the CDR3 terminus, with the missing tail filled in from the germline J gene. The chain has TRBV20-1 and TRBJ2-7, with 12 bases that match TRBD2. With 1 base clipped from V and 2 bases from J, the junction kept 12 bases outside the gene matches. The germline gives CDR1 DFQATT, CDR2 SNEGSKA (reference sequence). The length of the CDR3 is 18 residues. The CDR3 is CSARVLPGGLAGTYEQYF. CDR3 DNA (partial): TGCAGTGCTAGAGTCTTACCGGGTGGACTAGCGGGGACCTACGAG.

The CDR3 sequence is CASSSSRGYTEAFF. The sequenced CDR3 bases are TGTGCCAGCAGCTCCTCCAGAGGGTACACTGAA. This rearrangement joins TRBV7-2 to TRBJ1-1; no clear D gene. The CDR3 extends 3 residues past the end of the read, so its final part is completed from the germline J gene. CDR3 length: 14 residues. The V end was cut by 4 bases, the J end by 3 bases, with 12 bases between. The germline V gene has CDR1 SGHTA and CDR2 FQGNSA.

CDR3 sequence reads: CASSIRDRVFYGQYF. The CDR3 DNA, read in part, is TGTGCCAGTAGTATCCGGGACAGGGTCTTCTATGGT. V gene TRBV19 combines with J gene TRBJ2-4; 9 bases map to TRBD1. The observed sequence ends 3 residues before the CDR3 terminus, with the missing tail filled in from the germline J gene. This CDR3 is built from 15 residues. Germline V gives CDR1 LNHDA, CDR2 SQIVND (reference sequence).

Details on this clone: Read data end 3 residues before the CDR3 end; the end is taken from the germline J gene. The chain is built from TRBV10-3 and TRBJ1-6; D is perhaps TRBD1 (6 bases). Germline V gives CDR1 ENHRY, CDR2 SYGVKD. V was trimmed by 5 bases and J by 9 bases, leaving 23 bases between them. The CDR3 spans 17 residues. CDR3 DNA, as far as it was read: TGTGCCATCAGTCCACACCGGGGGGGGCCGAGAGGTTCACCC. Its translation is CAISPHRGGPRGSP. The CDR3 in its entirety is CAISPHRGGPRGSPLHF.

Incomplete CDR3 DNA: TGTGCCTGGAAGCGGGGGGTAGCGGGAGGATTTCAAGAGACT. It yields the protein CAWKRGVAGGFQET. The full CDR3 sequence reads CAWKRGVAGGFQETQYF. This chain links TRBV30 with TRBJ2-4; 10 nucleotides agree with TRBD2. The read stops 3 residues short of the end of the CDR3; the missing end is completed from the germline J gene. This CDR3 comprises 17 residues. Germline lookup yields CDR1 GTSNPN and CDR2 SVGIG (reference sequence).

For this clone: The missing CDR3 end, 3 residues past where the read stops, is filled in from the germline J gene. This sequence joins TRBV29-1 and TRBJ2-5, with 9 bases lining up with TRBD1. CDR3 length: 12 amino acids. Germline trimming cut 7 bases from V and 5 bases from J; bases unmatched to any gene: 5. The V gene's germline CDR1 is SQVTM and CDR2 ANQGSEA. The DNA read from the CDR3 is TGCAGCGGAGAGACAGGGGGGGAGACC. Residues: CSGETGGET. The CDR3 in full is CSGETGGETQYF.

Points on this clone: The sequence runs out 3 residues before the end of the CDR3; the remainder is reconstructed from the germline J gene. The V call is TRBV7-2, the J call TRBJ2-2, with D unclear. Trimming removed 4 bases from V and 0 bases from J, with 3 bases in between. The CDR3 sequence is 13 residues long. The germline gives CDR1 SGHTA, CDR2 FQGNSA. The DNA read from the CDR3 is TGTGCCAGCAGCTCCGCGAACACCGGGGAG. It specifies CASSSANTGE. The entire CDR3 protein reads CASSSANTGELFF.

As concerns this clone: The read ends 3 residues before the CDR3 terminus; that terminus is restored from the germline J gene. This chain links TRBV18 with TRBJ2-1; perhaps TRBD2 as D (6 bases). CDR1 is KGHSH and CDR2 is LQKENI in the germline V gene. The CDR3 extends over 14 amino acids. V was pared by 6 bases and J by 7 bases, with 16 bases between. The part of the CDR3 DNA that was read is TGTGCCAGCTCTACTAGCCCCCCATTGAATGAG. Protein: CASSTSPPLNE. The complete CDR3 reads CASSTSPPLNEQFF.

Worth noting for this clone: Read data end 3 residues before the CDR3 end; the end is taken from the germline J gene. The rearrangement links TRBV18 to TRBJ2-5; 14 positions agree with TRBD2. Germline values: CDR1 KGHSH, CDR2 LQKENI. Trimming took 3 bases from V and 5 from J; bases not matched to a gene: 5. The CDR3 is 16 residues long. CDR3 in amino acids: CASSPTSGRDGETQYF. The covered CDR3 bases are TGTGCCAGCTCACCGACTAGCGGGAGGGACGGGGAGACC.

Of note for this clone: The CDR3 end is not reached by the read, which stops 3 residues before it; the germline J gene fills it in. The V gene is TRBV20-1, the J gene TRBJ2-3; D might be TRBD1 (6 bases). Looked up from germline, CDR1 is DFQATT and CDR2 is SNEGSKA (reference sequence). The CDR3 spans 14 residues. The part of the CDR3 DNA that was read is TGCAGTGCTAGAGACCTCAGGGGATTCGGGACG. Its protein is CSARDLRGFGT. The complete CDR3 reads CSARDLRGFGTQYF.

Note on this clone: The read gets to within 3 residues of the CDR3 end, and the germline J gene fills in the rest. The genes are TRBV20-1 and TRBJ1-2, with D tentatively TRBD1 (5 bases). The CDR3 runs 12 residues. Trimming removed 5 bases from V and 2 bases from J, with 9 bases in between. Germline loops: CDR1 DFQATT, CDR2 SNEGSKA (reference sequence). The sequenced CDR3 bases are TGCAGTGCTTCAGACAGAAACTATGGC. Its protein is CSASDRNYG. The entire CDR3 sequence reads CSASDRNYGYTF.

Worth noting for this clone: The read finishes 3 residues shy of the CDR3 end, and the germline J gene is used to complete it. The genes are TRBV5-1 and TRBJ2-7; 9 nucleotides agree with TRBD2. V lost 4 bases to trimming and J lost 2 bases; unmatched junction nucleotides: 7. This CDR3 is built from 15 residues. CDR1 and CDR2 from the germline V gene are SGHRS and YFSETQ. Incomplete CDR3 DNA: TGCGCCAGCAGCCCATTACTAGCGGGTCCCTACGAG. It translates to CASSPLLAGPYE. The entire CDR3 sequence reads CASSPLLAGPYEQYF.

With regard to this clone: The read falls 3 residues short of the CDR3 end, and the missing part is taken from the germline J gene. V usage is TRBV19 and J usage is TRBJ2-1; possibly TRBD2 for D (5 bases). Germline loops: CDR1 LNHDA, CDR2 SQIVND (reference sequence). The V gene lost 6 bases and the J gene lost 4 bases, with 13 bases spanning the gap. The CDR3 contains 14 residues. This CDR3 is CASSGLTLYNEQFF. The sequenced part of the CDR3 DNA is TGTGCCAGTAGCGGACTGACACTGTACAATGAG. The full variable domain, in which reference TRBV19 and TRBJ2-1 provide the parts outside the CDR3, is DGGITQSPKYLFRKEGQNVTLSCEQNLNHDAMYWYRQDPGQGLRLIYYSQIVNDFQKGDIAEGYSVSREKKESFPLTVTSAQKNPTAFYLCASSGLTLYNEQFFGPGTRLTVL.

As regards this clone: The CDR3 end falls 3 residues outside the read, so it is completed with the germline J gene. The J gene is TRBJ2-3, the V gene TRBV7-9; 9 nucleotides match TRBD2. The length of the CDR3 is 15 residues. V lost 3 bases and J lost 3; bases outside the gene matches: 4. Germline CDR1 is SEHNR and CDR2 is FQNEAQ (reference sequence). The CDR3 DNA, read in part, is TGTGCCAGCAGCTTCGGGCGGGGGGGTACAGATACG. Protein sequence: CASSFGRGGTDT. The entire CDR3 protein reads CASSFGRGGTDTQYF.

As regards this clone: The CDR3 end is not reached by the read, which stops 3 residues before it; the germline J gene fills it in. The chain carries TRBV5-1 and TRBJ1-2, with D uncertain. The germline V gene encodes CDR1 SGHRS and CDR2 YFSETQ. Trimming stripped 1 base from V and 0 bases from J, with 10 bases between. The CDR3 covers 15 residues. CDR3 bases read: TGCGCCAGCAGCTTGTCACCAGACACTAACTATGGC. Translation: CASSLSPDTNYG. The CDR3 as a whole reads CASSLSPDTNYGYTF.

Details on this clone: The read gets to within 3 residues of the CDR3 end, and the germline J gene fills in the rest. The J gene is TRBJ2-1, the V gene TRBV6-1; 9 bases are a match to TRBD2. The CDR3 is 16 residues long. Trimming at V came to 2 bases and at J to 8 bases, leaving 10 bases not matched to a gene. Germline V gene data show CDR1 as MNHNS and CDR2 as SASEGT. Incomplete CDR3 DNA: TGTGCCAGCAGTGAACGAGGGCGGGAGGGGGGGCATGAG. Translating it yields CASSERGREGGHE. From start to end, the CDR3 is CASSERGREGGHEQFF.